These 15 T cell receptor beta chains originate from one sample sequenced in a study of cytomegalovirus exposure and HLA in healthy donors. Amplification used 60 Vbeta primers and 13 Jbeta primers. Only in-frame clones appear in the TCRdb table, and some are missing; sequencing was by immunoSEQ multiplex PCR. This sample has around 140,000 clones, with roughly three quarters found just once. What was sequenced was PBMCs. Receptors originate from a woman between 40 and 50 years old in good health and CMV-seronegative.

DNA of the CDR3: TGTGCCAGCAGCCCAAGCGGGGGGGCCTCGGACGGGGAGCTGTTTTTT. This translates into CASSPSGGASDGELFF. The J gene is TRBJ2-2, the V gene TRBV7-8, with 10 nucleotides matching TRBD2. Germline V CDR1 and CDR2: SGHVS, FQNEAQ. V lost 5 bases, J lost 7 bases, and 10 bases stayed unmatched. This CDR3 comprises 16 residues.

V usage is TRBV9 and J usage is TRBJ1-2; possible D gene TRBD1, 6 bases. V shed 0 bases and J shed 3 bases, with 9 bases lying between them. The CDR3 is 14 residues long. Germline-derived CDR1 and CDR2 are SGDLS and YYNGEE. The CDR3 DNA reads TGTGCCAGCAGCGTAGTCAGGGGCGACTATGGCTACACCTTC. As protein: CASSVVRGDYGYTF.

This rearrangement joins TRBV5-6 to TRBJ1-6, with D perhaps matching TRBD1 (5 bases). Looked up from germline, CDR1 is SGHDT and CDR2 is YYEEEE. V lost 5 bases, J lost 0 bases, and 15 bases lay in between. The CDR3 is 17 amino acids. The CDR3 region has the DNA TGTGCCAGCAGTCAAGGTCAGGGTTACTCCTATAATTCACCCCTCCACTTT. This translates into CASSQGQGYSYNSPLHF.

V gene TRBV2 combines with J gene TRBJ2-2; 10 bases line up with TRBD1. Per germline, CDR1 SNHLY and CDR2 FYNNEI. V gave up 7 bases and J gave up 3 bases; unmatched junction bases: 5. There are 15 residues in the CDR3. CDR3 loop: CASNQDRGDTGELFF. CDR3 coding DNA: TGTGCCAGCAATCAGGACAGGGGGGACACCGGGGAGCTGTTTTTT.

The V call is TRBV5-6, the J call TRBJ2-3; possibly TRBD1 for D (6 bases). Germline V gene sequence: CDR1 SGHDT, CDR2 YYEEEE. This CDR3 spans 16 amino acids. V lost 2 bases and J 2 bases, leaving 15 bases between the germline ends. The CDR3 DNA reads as TGTGCCAGCAGCTTTGTCGTTCAGGGGTACACAGATACGCAGTATTTT. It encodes CASSFVVQGYTDTQYF.

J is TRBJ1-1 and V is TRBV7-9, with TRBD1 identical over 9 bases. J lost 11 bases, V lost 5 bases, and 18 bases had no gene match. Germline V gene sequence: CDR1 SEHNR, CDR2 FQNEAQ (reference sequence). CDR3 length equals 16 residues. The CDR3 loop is CASSQLDRGHSVAAFF. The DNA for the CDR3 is TGTGCCAGCAGCCAACTGGACAGGGGTCACTCGGTAGCGGCTTTCTTT. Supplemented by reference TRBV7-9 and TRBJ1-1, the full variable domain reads DTGVSQNPRHKITKRGQNVTFRCDPISEHNRLYWYRQTLGQGPEFLTYFQNEAQLEKSRLLSDRFSAERPKGSFSTLEIQRTEQGDSAMYLCASSQLDRGHSVAAFFGQGTRLTVV.

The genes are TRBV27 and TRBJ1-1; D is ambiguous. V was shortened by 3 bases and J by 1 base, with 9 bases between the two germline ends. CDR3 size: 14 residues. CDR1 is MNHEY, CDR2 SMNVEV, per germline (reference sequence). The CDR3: CASSFGRGNTEAFF. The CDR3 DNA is TGTGCCAGCAGTTTTGGTCGGGGGAACACTGAAGCTTTCTTT.

The CDR3 coding sequence is TGTGCCAGCAGTAGCCCTCGCGGGGGTTCAAATGAGCAGTTCTTC. As protein: CASSSPRGGSNEQFF. The gene calls are TRBV6-1 and TRBJ2-1, with 7 bases aligning to TRBD2. The trim removed 5 bases at V and 7 bases at J, leaving 11 bases unmatched. The CDR3 runs 15 residues. CDR1 is MNHNS and CDR2 is SASEGT in the germline V gene.

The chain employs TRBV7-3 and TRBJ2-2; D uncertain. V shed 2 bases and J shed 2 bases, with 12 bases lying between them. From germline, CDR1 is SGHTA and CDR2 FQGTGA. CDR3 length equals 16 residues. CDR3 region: CASSLQPSRNTGELFF. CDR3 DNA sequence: TGTGCCAGCAGCTTACAACCGTCGCGAAACACCGGGGAGCTGTTTTTT.

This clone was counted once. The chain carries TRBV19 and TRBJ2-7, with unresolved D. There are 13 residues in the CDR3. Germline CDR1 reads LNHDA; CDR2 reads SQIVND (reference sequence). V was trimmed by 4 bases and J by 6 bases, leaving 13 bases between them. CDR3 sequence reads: CASSTLYTGEQYF. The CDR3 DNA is TGTGCCAGTAGTACGCTTTATACGGGCGAGCAGTACTTC.

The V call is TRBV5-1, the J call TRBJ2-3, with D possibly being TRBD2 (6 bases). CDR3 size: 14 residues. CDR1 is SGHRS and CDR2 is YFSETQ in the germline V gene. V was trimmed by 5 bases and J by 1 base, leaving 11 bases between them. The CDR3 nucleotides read TGCGCCAGCAGTATGACGGGGGGCACAGATACGCAGTATTTT. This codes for CASSMTGGTDTQYF.

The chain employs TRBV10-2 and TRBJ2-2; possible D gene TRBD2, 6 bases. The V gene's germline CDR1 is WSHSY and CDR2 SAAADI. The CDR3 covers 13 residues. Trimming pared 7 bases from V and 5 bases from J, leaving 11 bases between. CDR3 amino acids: CASNREITGELFF. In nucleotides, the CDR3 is TGCGCCAGCAATCGGGAGATAACCGGGGAGCTGTTTTTT.

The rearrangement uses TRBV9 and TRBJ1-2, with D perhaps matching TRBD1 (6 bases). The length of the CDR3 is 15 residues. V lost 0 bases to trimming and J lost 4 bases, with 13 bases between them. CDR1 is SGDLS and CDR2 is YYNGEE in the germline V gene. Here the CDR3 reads CASSVDSDRGYGYTF. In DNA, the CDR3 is TGTGCCAGCAGCGTAGACTCGGACAGAGGCTATGGCTACACCTTC.

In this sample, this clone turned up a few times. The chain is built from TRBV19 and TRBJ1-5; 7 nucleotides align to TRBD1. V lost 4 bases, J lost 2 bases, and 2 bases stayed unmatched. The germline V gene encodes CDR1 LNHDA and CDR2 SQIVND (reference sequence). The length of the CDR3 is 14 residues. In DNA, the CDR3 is TGTGCCAGTAGTACAGGGGGTGGCAATCAGCCCCAGCATTTT. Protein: CASSTGGGNQPQHF.

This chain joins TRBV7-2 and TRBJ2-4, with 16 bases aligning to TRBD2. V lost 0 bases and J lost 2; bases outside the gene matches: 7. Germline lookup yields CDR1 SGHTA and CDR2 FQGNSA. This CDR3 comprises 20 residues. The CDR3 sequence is CASSLAGTSGGVRSKNIQYF. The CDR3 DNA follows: TGTGCCAGCAGCTTAGCCGGGACTAGCGGGGGGGTAAGGTCCAAAAACATTCAGTACTTC. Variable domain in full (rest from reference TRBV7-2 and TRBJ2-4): GAGVSQSPSNKVTEKGKDVELRCDPISGHTALYWYRQSLGQGLEFLIYFQGNSAPDKSGLPSDRFSAERTGGSVSTLTIQRTQQEDSAVYLCASSLAGTSGGVRSKNIQYFGAGTRLSVL.